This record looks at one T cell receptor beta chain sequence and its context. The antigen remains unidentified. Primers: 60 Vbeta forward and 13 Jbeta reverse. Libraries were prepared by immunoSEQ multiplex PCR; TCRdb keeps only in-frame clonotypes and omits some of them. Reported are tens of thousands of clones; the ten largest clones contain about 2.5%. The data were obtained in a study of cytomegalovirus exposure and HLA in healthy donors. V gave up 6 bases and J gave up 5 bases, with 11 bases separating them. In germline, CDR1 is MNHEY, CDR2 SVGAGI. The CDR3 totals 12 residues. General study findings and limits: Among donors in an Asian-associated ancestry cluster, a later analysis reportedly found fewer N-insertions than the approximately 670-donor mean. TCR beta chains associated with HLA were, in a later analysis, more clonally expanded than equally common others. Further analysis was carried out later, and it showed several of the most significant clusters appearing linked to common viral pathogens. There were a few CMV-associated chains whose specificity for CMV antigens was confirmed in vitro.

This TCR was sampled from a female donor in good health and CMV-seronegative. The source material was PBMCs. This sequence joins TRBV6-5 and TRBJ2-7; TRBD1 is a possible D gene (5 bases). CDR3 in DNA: TGTGCCAGCAGGGACACTAAAAACGAGCAGTACTTC. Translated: CASRDTKNEQYF.